These 16 T cell receptor beta chains were all obtained from the same sample, sequenced in a study of blood T cell repertoires in COVID-19 (dated by TCRdb to about 2020). Library method: the immunoSEQ multiplex PCR assay. What TCRdb holds here is the immuneACCESS table cut down to in-frame rearrangements. Part of the clones is not present; checked against another copy, under half of the missing clones reflect an unresolved V gene, and the others are unexplained. The sample table contains 190,000 or so clones; only one count was recorded for 70% to 90% of them. The ten largest clonotypes hold about 4% of the sample. Sequenced: peripheral blood. The receptors derive from a woman in her 30s with acute or convalescent COVID-19.

The chain carries TRBV2 and TRBJ2-7; D possibly corresponds to TRBD1 (5 bases). Germline V gene data show CDR1 as SNHLY and CDR2 as FYNNEI. This CDR3 has 15 amino acids. Trimming removed 6 bases from V and 4 bases from J, with 19 bases in between. The DNA for the CDR3 is TGTGCCAGCAGCGAGCCGATGACAGCGCCATACGAGCAGTACTTC. It translates to CASSEPMTAPYEQYF. Looking up the rest from reference TRBV2 and TRBJ2-7 gives the full variable domain: EPEVTQTPSHQVTQMGQEVILRCVPISNHLYFYWYRQILGQKVEFLVSFYNNEISEKSEIFDDQFSVERPDGSNFTLKIRSTKLEDSAMYFCASSEPMTAPYEQYFGPGTRLTVT.

This chain connects TRBV18 to TRBJ2-4; tentative D call: TRBD2 (6 bases). The germline V gene encodes CDR1 KGHSH and CDR2 LQKENI. The ends were cut back, 6 bases at V and 8 bases at J, with 17 bases in the middle. This CDR3 spans 14 amino acids. The CDR3 DNA follows: TGTGCCAGCTCGCTTAGGAGGGGCGATTACATTCAGTACTTC. This codes for CASSLRRGDYIQYF.

This chain uses TRBV30 with TRBJ1-5; no definite D call. Germline CDR1 is GTSNPN and CDR2 is SVGIG (reference sequence). The CDR3 consists of 13 residues. V lost 2 bases, J lost 7 bases, and 12 bases lay in between. CDR3 DNA: TGTGCCTGGAGTTCAGGTCTCCAGCAGCCCCAGCATTTT. Encoded protein: CAWSSGLQQPQHF.

V gene TRBV6-5 combines with J gene TRBJ1-1; 12 bases map to TRBD1. The CDR3 runs 14 residues. V trimming: 5 bases; J trimming: 10 bases; junction bases outside the gene matches: 8. Germline CDR1 and CDR2: MNHEY and SVGAGI. The DNA for the CDR3 is TGTGCCAGCAGTCCGGGACAGGGGGCGATCTCAGCTTTCTTT. Amino acid sequence: CASSPGQGAISAFF.

The chain uses TRBV12-5 and TRBJ1-3; TRBD1 might be the D (5 bases). This CDR3 region has 18 residues. Germline V CDR1 and CDR2: LGHNT, FRNRAP. The V and J ends lost 1 base and 0 bases respectively, with 16 bases between them. In DNA form, the CDR3 reads TGTGCTAGTGGTTTGGAACCCACCGACAGATTCTCTGGAAACACCATATATTTT. Translating it yields CASGLEPTDRFSGNTIYF.

V and J are TRBV18 and TRBJ2-2; TRBD2 might be the D (5 bases). With 0 bases removed from V and 7 bases from J, the gap between germline ends came to 15 bases. The V gene's germline CDR1 is KGHSH and CDR2 LQKENI. The CDR3 contains 16 residues. The CDR3 reads CASSPPEARAYGELFF. In DNA form, the CDR3 reads TGTGCCAGCTCACCACCGGAGGCGAGGGCGTACGGGGAGCTGTTTTTT.

This chain joins TRBV18 and TRBJ2-7; 8 bases are a match to TRBD1. Trimming at V came to 3 bases and at J to 7 bases, leaving 8 bases not matched to a gene. From germline, CDR1 is KGHSH and CDR2 LQKENI. This CDR3 contains 14 residues. The CDR3, as DNA: TGTGCCAGCTCACCGAAGGACAGGGTCCGAGAGCAGTACTTC. Translation: CASSPKDRVREQYF.

The CDR3 reads CASRDRHSPLHF. The CDR3 nucleotides read TGTGCCAGCCGGGACAGACACTCACCCCTCCACTTT. The chain couples TRBV28 to TRBJ1-6, with 7 bases lining up with TRBD1. CDR3 length: 12 amino acids. V was pared by 8 bases and J by 10 bases, with 5 bases of the junction left unmatched. Germline CDR1 and CDR2: MDHEN and SYDVKM.

The J gene is TRBJ2-5, the V gene TRBV10-3; TRBD2 aligns across 8 bases. Trimming removed 8 bases from V and 0 bases from J; junction bases left unmatched: 5. The V gene's germline CDR1 is ENHRY and CDR2 SYGVKD. The CDR3 has 14 amino acids. The CDR3 spells CAIGTRGYQETQYF. The CDR3 DNA follows: TGTGCCATCGGGACTAGGGGGTACCAAGAGACCCAGTACTTC.

The chain uses TRBV7-6 and TRBJ2-3, with 8 bases fitting TRBD2. Germline CDR1 SGHVS, CDR2 FNYEAQ. The junction had 3 bases not matched to a gene; V was cut back by 1 base and J by 0 bases. The CDR3 spans 16 residues. This CDR3 is CASSLEASGSTDTQYF. The CDR3, as DNA: TGTGCCAGCAGCTTAGAGGCTAGCGGGAGCACAGATACGCAGTATTTT.

The genes are TRBV14 and TRBJ2-2, with TRBD1 matching 8 bases. V shed 3 bases, J shed 5 bases, and the junction held 14 bases outside the gene matches. The CDR3 totals 18 residues. Germline loops: CDR1 SGHDN, CDR2 FVKESK. The CDR3 loop is CASSQSQGVTPWTGELFF. The DNA of the CDR3 is TGTGCCAGCAGCCAGTCACAGGGGGTGACACCCTGGACCGGGGAGCTGTTTTTT.

This clone was seen a handful of times. The chain is built from TRBV9 and TRBJ1-6; no firm D call. Trimming took off 4 bases at V and 3 bases at J, with 8 bases between the two ends. Germline CDR1 reads SGDLS; CDR2 reads YYNGEE. The CDR3 sequence is 14 residues long. This CDR3 is CASSYQNYNSPLHF. CDR3 nucleotide sequence: TGTGCCAGCAGCTACCAGAACTATAATTCACCCCTCCACTTT.

The chain carries TRBV3-1 (or the pseudogene TRBV3-2) and TRBJ1-1; D perhaps matches TRBD1 (5 bases). Per germline, CDR1 LGHDT and CDR2 YNNKEL (reference sequence). Trimming removed 1 base from V and 10 bases from J, with 10 bases in between. The CDR3 has 12 residues. The CDR3 DNA follows: TGTGCCAGCAGCCAAGTGGGGGGGTTAGCTTTCTTT. Protein sequence: CASSQVGGLAFF.

CDR3 sequence (DNA): TGTGCCAGCAGTTTGGAACCAGGTACCCCCATATATTTT. Its translation is CASSLEPGTPIYF. The chain has TRBV12-3 or TRBV12-4 and TRBJ1-3; unclear D gene. There are 13 residues in the CDR3. V was clipped by 3 bases and J by 11 bases, with 14 bases between them.

This rearrangement joins TRBV7-2 to TRBJ2-3; 10 bases are a match to TRBD1. V lost 3 bases to trimming and J lost 3 bases; unmatched junction nucleotides: 3. Per the germline V gene, CDR1 is SGHTA and CDR2 is FQGNSA. This CDR3 has 15 residues. CDR3 in DNA: TGTGCCAGCAGCTTTGGGACAGGGGTTACAGATACGCAGTATTTT. As protein: CASSFGTGVTDTQYF. Full variable domain (remainder filled in from reference TRBV7-2 and TRBJ2-3): GAGVSQSPSNKVTEKGKDVELRCDPISGHTALYWYRQSLGQGLEFLIYFQGNSAPDKSGLPSDRFSAERTGGSVSTLTIQRTQQEDSAVYLCASSFGTGVTDTQYFGPGTRLTVL.

J is TRBJ2-2 and V is TRBV7-9, with D maybe TRBD2 (5 bases). CDR1 is SEHNR, CDR2 FQNEAQ, per germline (reference sequence). The CDR3 totals 18 residues. V was cut by 0 bases and J by 5 bases, with 19 bases left in between. The CDR3 bases are TGTGCCAGCAGCTTAGCCGGTCCCTGGGCCCCGGGGACCGGGGAGCTGTTTTTT. Translation gives CASSLAGPWAPGTGELFF.